This TCR beta chain stems from a study of cytotoxic CD8 clonotypes in ibrutinib-treated CLL (dated by TCRdb to the early 2020s). With respect to the entire study: The cohort had about a dozen relapsed/refractory and 15 treatment-naive patients; around 17 were IGHV unmutated. Response samples were obtained after a median of approximately eleven months of treatment, with a range of about 6 to 40 months. Partial responses were observed in about 24 patients and complete responses in 2; after a median follow-up of 68 months, remission was maintained in some 14 patients and progression was observed in about twelve. On average, each sample yielded about 260,000 productive templates and tens of thousands of productive rearrangements. Longitudinal samples were available for 26 of the 86 trial participants. Cryopreserved peripheral blood mononuclear cells were obtained before treatment, at response, and at either sustained remission or disease progression.

A MiSeq instrument was used for deep resolution sequencing, which targeted depths ranging from 1 in 1 million up to 1 in 200,000 T cells, with coverage averaging 10x for each clonotype. The immunoSEQ hsTCRB Kit was used to generate TCR beta libraries. Per the original workflow: ImmunoSEQ Data Assistant and ImmunoSEQ Analyzer were used for data analysis, and V, D and J genes were assigned according to IMGT definitions. Clonality, which ranges from 0 to 1, was calculated by subtracting the normalized Shannon entropy of productive rearrangement frequencies from one. Public clonotype analysis was restricted to overrepresented clonotypes comprising at least 0.05% of each patient's repertoire. Around 14 repertoires from age-matched healthy donors, obtained from immuneACCESS, served as clonality controls. Here the immuneACCESS table is served through TCRdb, limited to in-frame sequences with V and J called. Missing clones are a known gap in these copies; in checked studies unresolved V genes cover under half, and the rest lacks a known reason. D and trimming were read from the DNA, whereas the V and J calls and clone size are those reported in that table. Across this sample there are 11,000 to 15,000 clones, with around 64% seen only once. 40% of the sample is held by the ten biggest clonotypes.

The germline V gene encodes CDR1 SGHDT and CDR2 YYEEEE. At the junction V is shortened by 0 bases and J by 7 bases, with 8 bases in between. Reading from cysteine to phenylalanine, the CDR3 counts 14 amino acids. Of all the DNA, just the CDR3 is kept, 42 bases in frame from base 1. What the research found in general, with its limitations: Public clonotypes were rare and either contracted or stayed stable during treatment, and the rise in clonality at ibrutinib response reflected the expansion of private clonotypes. Clonality increased at ibrutinib response, stayed stable in sustained remission, and fell back toward baseline at progression. Sampling times were not matched between patients in sustained remission and patients whose disease was progressing, and lymph node repertoires were not examined. Baseline clonality was found to be higher than that of age-matched healthy donors and was strongly correlated with circulating CD8+ T-cell counts.

For TCR beta library preparation, around 2.2 micrograms of genomic DNA was extracted from cryopreserved PBMCs. High-throughput TCR beta sequencing was performed on longitudinal blood samples from CLL patients receiving ibrutinib monotherapy. The patients took part in an open-label, single-center phase 2 trial of ibrutinib monotherapy. Remarks on this clone: Its antigen is currently not known. Per-nucleotide qualities are absent, and no much larger clonotype sits a single base away.

The sequence joins TRBV5-6 to TRBJ1-6; a tentative D call is TRBD1 (6 bases match). This receptor was identified in a human donor with chronic lymphocytic leukemia. The sequences come from PBMCs, collected before ibrutinib treatment. The CDR3 protein sequence reads: CASSLATGNSPLHF. The DNA reads TGTGCCAGCAGCTTGGCCACAGGGAATTCACCCCTCCACTTT.